The rows below give T cell receptor beta chains drawn from one sample of a study of cytomegalovirus exposure and HLA in healthy donors. Assay used: immunoSEQ multiplex PCR; TCRdb lists only in-frame clones, some missing. The sample holds fewer than 150,000 clones; over 60% are singletons and the top ten take 2.5% to 3%. Source material: PBMCs. These receptors all come from a middle-aged woman in good health and CMV-seropositive. The CDR3 runs from the conserved cysteine through the conserved F or W. The D gene is left open where the match is weak. Clone sizes are given selectively: once, few, many, or a class where the clone is expanded.

v_call: TRBV6-1; clone_size: NA; d_call: NA; j_call: TRBJ2-7; cdr3_nt: TGTGCCAGCAGGAGGGACACATTAAACGAGCAGTACTTC; cdr3_aa: CASRRDTLNEQYF
v_call: TRBV30; clone_size: NA; d_call: TRBD1; j_call: TRBJ1-1; cdr3_nt: TGTGCCTGGGTCGAAAACTGGGACAGGCTGAACACTGAAGCTTTCTTT; cdr3_aa: CAWVENWDRLNTEAFF
v_call: TRBV5-1; clone_size: NA; d_call: TRBD2; j_call: TRBJ2-1; cdr3_nt: TGCGCCAGCAGCAAAGACACGGAACTAGCGGGAAAGGGAAATGAGCAGTTCTTC; cdr3_aa: CASSKDTELAGKGNEQFF
v_call: TRBV7-9; clone_size: NA; d_call: TRBD2; j_call: TRBJ2-2; cdr3_nt: TGTGCCAGCAGCTTCGGGGGGGTCGGGGAGCTGTTTTTT; cdr3_aa: CASSFGGVGELFF
v_call: TRBV7-9; clone_size: NA; d_call: NA; j_call: TRBJ2-4; cdr3_nt: TGTGCCAGCAGCTTACATGGAGACATTCAGTACTTC; cdr3_aa: CASSLHGDIQYF
v_call: TRBV6-5; clone_size: few; d_call: TRBD1; j_call: TRBJ1-4; cdr3_nt: TGTGCCAGCAAGCTGGACAGGGGGCCTGAAAAACTGTTTTTT; cdr3_aa: CASKLDRGPEKLFF
v_call: TRBV10-3; clone_size: NA; d_call: TRBD1; j_call: TRBJ2-5; cdr3_nt: TGTGCCATCAGTGCGGGACAGGATGGGGAGACCCAGTACTTC; cdr3_aa: CAISAGQDGETQYF
v_call: TRBV13; clone_size: NA; d_call: TRBD1; j_call: TRBJ2-5; cdr3_nt: TGTGCCAGCAGCTTAGAAGGGGGCCCAGAGACCCAGTACTTC; cdr3_aa: CASSLEGGPETQYF
v_call: TRBV29-1; clone_size: NA; d_call: TRBD1; j_call: TRBJ2-4; cdr3_nt: TGCAGCGTTGATACTGGGACAGGGGAAAACATTCAGTACTTC; cdr3_aa: CSVDTGTGENIQYF
v_call: TRBV7-6; clone_size: NA; d_call: TRBD2; j_call: TRBJ2-7; cdr3_nt: TGTGCCAGCAGCTTAGCGGGGACTAGCGGGAGGACCACCTACGAGCAGTACTTC; cdr3_aa: CASSLAGTSGRTTYEQYF
v_call: TRBV11-3; clone_size: NA; d_call: TRBD1; j_call: TRBJ2-1; cdr3_nt: TGTGCCAGCAGCCTCAGACAGGGTGGGAATGAGCAGTTCTTC; cdr3_aa: CASSLRQGGNEQFF
v_call: TRBV29-1; clone_size: NA; d_call: TRBD2; j_call: TRBJ2-2; cdr3_nt: TGCAGCGTTGGCGGGGGCACCGGGGAGCTGTTTTTT; cdr3_aa: CSVGGGTGELFF
v_call: TRBV2; clone_size: NA; d_call: NA; j_call: TRBJ2-1; cdr3_nt: TGTGCCAGCAGTCCCGGGACGACTAGGTCCAATGAGCAGTTCTTC; cdr3_aa: CASSPGTTRSNEQFF
v_call: TRBV7-9; clone_size: NA; d_call: NA; j_call: TRBJ2-3; cdr3_nt: TGTTCCAGCAGCTACCAGACAGATACGCAGTATTTT; cdr3_aa: CSSSYQTDTQYF
v_call: TRBV18; clone_size: NA; d_call: TRBD2; j_call: TRBJ2-7; cdr3_nt: TGTGCCAGCTCACCGCAGTCTAGCGGGAGGTTTGGGGAGCAGTACTTC; cdr3_aa: CASSPQSSGRFGEQYF
v_call: TRBV19; clone_size: NA; d_call: TRBD1; j_call: TRBJ1-5; cdr3_nt: TGTGCCAGTAGTATAAGGACAGGGGCCCTGGGTCAGCCCCAGCATTTT; cdr3_aa: CASSIRTGALGQPQHF
v_call: TRBV2; clone_size: NA; d_call: NA; j_call: TRBJ2-1; cdr3_nt: TGTGCCAGCAGTTCACAGGGTTTCGATGAGCAGTTCTTC; cdr3_aa: CASSSQGFDEQFF
v_call: TRBV5-8; clone_size: NA; d_call: NA; j_call: TRBJ1-1; cdr3_nt: TGTGCCAGCAGCTTGGGCGCCCAAGCTTTCTTT; cdr3_aa: CASSLGAQAFF
v_call: TRBV5-5; clone_size: NA; d_call: TRBD1; j_call: TRBJ2-7; cdr3_nt: TGTGCCAGCAGCTACTACCGGGACAGGGGAACCTACGAGCAGTACTTC; cdr3_aa: CASSYYRDRGTYEQYF
v_call: TRBV7-8; clone_size: NA; d_call: TRBD1; j_call: TRBJ2-3; cdr3_nt: TGTGCCAGCAGCTTAGCAGGGGGCAGGGTAACAGATACGCAGTATTTT; cdr3_aa: CASSLAGGRVTDTQYF
v_call: TRBV14; clone_size: NA; d_call: TRBD1; j_call: TRBJ2-7; cdr3_nt: TGTGCCAGCAGCCTCTATCGACAGGGGGCGGACGAGCAGTACTTC; cdr3_aa: CASSLYRQGADEQYF
v_call: TRBV7-6; clone_size: medium-sized; d_call: TRBD1; j_call: TRBJ1-1; cdr3_nt: TGTGCCAGCAGCACATCGCAGGGGGCTGAAGCTTTCTTT; cdr3_aa: CASSTSQGAEAFF
v_call: TRBV6-1; clone_size: once; d_call: NA; j_call: TRBJ2-5; cdr3_nt: TGTGCCGTTTGGGGCGTCTTGAAAGAGACCCAGTACTTC; cdr3_aa: CAVWGVLKETQYF
v_call: TRBV30; clone_size: few; d_call: TRBD1; j_call: TRBJ1-4; cdr3_nt: TGTGCCTGGAGTGGACAGGGTGAAAAACTGTTTTTT; cdr3_aa: CAWSGQGEKLFF
v_call: TRBV5-1; clone_size: NA; d_call: NA; j_call: TRBJ1-3; cdr3_nt: TGCGCCAGCAGCTTATCGGATGCGGCTGGAAACACCATATATTTT; cdr3_aa: CASSLSDAAGNTIYF
v_call: TRBV12-5; clone_size: NA; d_call: TRBD1; j_call: TRBJ2-1; cdr3_nt: TGTGCTAGTGGTTCGACAGGGAATGAGCAGTTCTTC; cdr3_aa: CASGSTGNEQFF
v_call: TRBV10-3; clone_size: NA; d_call: TRBD1; j_call: TRBJ1-6; cdr3_nt: TGTGCCATCAGAGTCGAGGACAGGGTGGATTCACCCCTCCACTTT; cdr3_aa: CAIRVEDRVDSPLHF
v_call: TRBV9; clone_size: few; d_call: NA; j_call: TRBJ2-3; cdr3_nt: TGTGCCAGCAGCGAAGGGGACACAGATACGCAGTATTTT; cdr3_aa: CASSEGDTDTQYF
v_call: TRBV27; clone_size: NA; d_call: TRBD1; j_call: TRBJ1-2; cdr3_nt: TGTGCCAGCAGTTTAAATTACCAGGGGGCGCTATCCTTCTATGGCTACACCTTC; cdr3_aa: CASSLNYQGALSFYGYTF
v_call: TRBV2; clone_size: NA; d_call: NA; j_call: TRBJ1-1; cdr3_nt: TGTGCCAGTACACCGGGACAAATGAACACTGAAGCTTTCTTT; cdr3_aa: CASTPGQMNTEAFF
v_call: TRBV18; clone_size: NA; d_call: NA; j_call: TRBJ1-1; cdr3_nt: TGTGCCAGCTCTGGGCAGCAGAACACTGAAGCTTTCTTT; cdr3_aa: CASSGQQNTEAFF
v_call: TRBV6-1; clone_size: few; d_call: NA; j_call: TRBJ2-7; cdr3_nt: TGTGCCAGCTGTACCTCCTACTACGAGCAGTACTTC; cdr3_aa: CASCTSYYEQYF
v_call: TRBV7-8; clone_size: NA; d_call: TRBD2; j_call: TRBJ2-3; cdr3_nt: TGTGCCAGTAAACCTACTAGCGTCCGCACAGATACGCAGTATTTT; cdr3_aa: CASKPTSVRTDTQYF
v_call: TRBV4-3; clone_size: NA; d_call: NA; j_call: TRBJ2-6; cdr3_nt: TGCGCCAGCAGCATCAGCTCTGGGGCCAACGTCCTGACTTTC; cdr3_aa: CASSISSGANVLTF
v_call: TRBV9; clone_size: NA; d_call: NA; j_call: TRBJ2-3; cdr3_nt: TGTGCCAGCAGCGCCCTCTTTGATACGCAGTATTTT; cdr3_aa: CASSALFDTQYF
v_call: TRBV12-5; clone_size: NA; d_call: NA; j_call: TRBJ2-2; cdr3_nt: TGTGCTAGTGGTTTGGGACAGCAAAACACCGGGGAGCTGTTTTTT; cdr3_aa: CASGLGQQNTGELFF
v_call: TRBV18; clone_size: once; d_call: TRBD2; j_call: TRBJ2-2; cdr3_nt: TGTGCCAGCTCACCTGGACTAGCGGGCCTAACGGGGGAGCTGTTTTTT; cdr3_aa: CASSPGLAGLTGELFF
v_call: TRBV4-1; clone_size: NA; d_call: TRBD1; j_call: TRBJ2-4; cdr3_nt: TGCGCCAGCAGCCAGGGTCGACAGGGGGGCCTAGCCAAAAACATTCAGTACTTC; cdr3_aa: CASSQGRQGGLAKNIQYF
v_call: TRBV6-1; clone_size: NA; d_call: NA; j_call: TRBJ1-1; cdr3_nt: TGTGCCAGCAGTGACCGGACAGTAGGTAACGCTGAAGCTTTCTTT; cdr3_aa: CASSDRTVGNAEAFF
v_call: TRBV7-2; clone_size: NA; d_call: NA; j_call: TRBJ2-4; cdr3_nt: TGTGCCAGCAGCTTAGACGGGATCAAGATCGACATTCAGTACTTC; cdr3_aa: CASSLDGIKIDIQYF
v_call: TRBV19; clone_size: NA; d_call: NA; j_call: TRBJ1-6; cdr3_nt: TGTGCCAGTAGTATGAGAGCAGTGGGCTCACCCCTCCACTTT; cdr3_aa: CASSMRAVGSPLHF
v_call: TRBV15; clone_size: NA; d_call: NA; j_call: TRBJ2-7; cdr3_nt: TGTGCCACCAGCAGAGGTTCAGGAGGGGTCACCTACGAGCAGTACTTC; cdr3_aa: CATSRGSGGVTYEQYF
v_call: TRBV11-2; clone_size: once; d_call: TRBD1; j_call: TRBJ1-4; cdr3_nt: TGTGCCAGCAGTTCCCGGTGGAGACAGGGAAATGAAAAACTGTTTTTT; cdr3_aa: CASSSRWRQGNEKLFF
v_call: TRBV5-4; clone_size: few; d_call: NA; j_call: TRBJ1-2; cdr3_nt: TGTGCCAGCAGCTTCCAGGGCGATGGCTACACCTTC; cdr3_aa: CASSFQGDGYTF
v_call: TRBV18; clone_size: NA; d_call: TRBD1; j_call: TRBJ2-1; cdr3_nt: TGTGCCAGCTCACCTGGATCTACAGGGGATGAGCAGTTCTTC; cdr3_aa: CASSPGSTGDEQFF
v_call: TRBV6-6; clone_size: NA; d_call: NA; j_call: TRBJ2-7; cdr3_nt: TGTGCCAGCAGTTACTCCGAGGTCGCCTCCTACGAGCAGTACTTC; cdr3_aa: CASSYSEVASYEQYF
v_call: TRBV11-3; clone_size: NA; d_call: NA; j_call: TRBJ2-1; cdr3_nt: TGTGCCAGCAGTGAGGGCGGGTCCTCCTACAATGAGCAGTTCTTC; cdr3_aa: CASSEGGSSYNEQFF
v_call: TRBV21-1; clone_size: NA; d_call: NA; j_call: TRBJ1-1; cdr3_nt: TGTGCCAGCAGCAAATCTATCAGGGACACTGAAGCTTTCTTT; cdr3_aa: CASSKSIRDTEAFF
v_call: TRBV29-1; clone_size: NA; d_call: NA; j_call: TRBJ2-1; cdr3_nt: TGCAGCGTTGAAGATGTGGAGGGACAGCGGTTAAACAATGAGCAGTTCTTC; cdr3_aa: CSVEDVEGQRLNNEQFF